A selection of T cell receptor beta chains follows, all from one sample in a study of spatial heterogeneity in lung cancer. TCRdb redid the calling of the 5' RACE reads with MiXCR, one entry per CDR3 protein. Of roughly 19,000 distinct CDR3 sequences in the sample, about 16% were seen once. The sequenced sample was lung tumor tissue, obtained at surgery. These receptors originate from a female donor with early-stage non-small cell lung cancer. Each CDR3 is given with its conserved first and last residue. D genes are given only for firm matches. The size of a clone is reported for some rows only, either as once, few or many, or as a class for expanded clones.

J | size | D | V | CDR3 | DNA
TRBJ2-7 | . | . | TRBV6-1 | CASRPGSRGHEQYF | TGTGCCAGCAGGCCGGGATCAAGGGGCCACGAGCAGTACTTC
TRBJ2-3 | few | . | TRBV6-5 | CASSYSRGVSEQPFFRGDTDTQYF | TGTGCCAGCAGTTACTCGAGAGGCGTATCGGAACAGCCTTTCTTCCGCGGGGACACAGATACGCAGTATTTT
TRBJ2-3 | . | . | TRBV20-1 | CSAPPWGNEGRRVSTDTQYF | TGCAGTGCCCCACCTTGGGGAAACGAGGGGCGTAGGGTTAGCACAGATACGCAGTATTTT
TRBJ2-1 | medium-sized | . | TRBV7-2 | CASSPEGWGLNNEQFF | TGTGCCAGCAGCCCAGAGGGTTGGGGGCTCAACAATGAGCAGTTCTTC
TRBJ2-3 | . | TRBD2 | TRBV5-1 | CASSRSSLAGVGDTQYF | TGCGCCAGCAGCCGCTCCTCACTAGCGGGAGTTGGAGATACGCAGTATTTT
TRBJ2-7 | many | TRBD2 | TRBV29-1 | CSVGVAGGPGEQYF | TGCAGCGTTGGAGTAGCGGGAGGGCCAGGCGAGCAGTACTTC
TRBJ2-7 | many | . | TRBV9 | CASSAGPRGGEQYF | TGTGCCAGCAGCGCCGGACCTCGAGGCGGCGAGCAGTACTTC
TRBJ1-2 | many | . | TRBV20-1 | CSARDGGTGGYTF | TGCAGTGCTAGAGATGGGGGGACTGGTGGCTACACCTTC
TRBJ2-7 | many | TRBD1 | TRBV10-3 | CAISDPTGYTYEQYF | TGTGCCATCAGTGACCCGACAGGGTATACCTACGAGCAGTACTTC
TRBJ2-3 | . | . | TRBV29-1 | CSVGDPGGQYF | TGCAGCGTTGGGGACCCGGGCGGGCAGTATTTT
TRBJ1-6 | many | . | TRBV6-6 | CASSYSGGDSPLHF | TGTGCCAGCAGTTACTCCGGAGGGGATTCACCCCTCCACTTT
TRBJ2-3 | . | . | TRBV7-3 | CASSLLGASTDTQYF | TGTGCCAGCAGCTTACTAGGGGCCAGCACAGATACGCAGTATTTT
TRBJ2-7 | . | . | TRBV9 | CASSDSRVPSEQYF | TGTGCCAGCAGTGATTCCAGAGTCCCCTCCGAGCAGTACTTC
TRBJ2-6 | many | . | TRBV29-1 | CSVAFTGANVLTF | TGCAGCGTCGCCTTTACCGGGGCCAACGTCCTGACTTTC
TRBJ2-1 | many | TRBD2 | TRBV7-9 | CASSLGLAGRSYNEQFF | TGTGCCAGCAGCTTAGGGCTAGCGGGCCGCTCCTACAATGAGCAGTTCTTC
TRBJ2-1 | few | . | TRBV6-1 | CASSEDVASWEQFF | TGTGCCAGCAGTGAAGACGTGGCTAGCTGGGAGCAGTTCTTC
TRBJ2-3 | many | TRBD1 | TRBV18 | CASSRGTGTDTQYF | TGTGCCAGCTCTCGAGGGACAGGAACAGATACGCAGTATTTT
TRBJ2-3 | . | . | TRBV4-1 | CASSQDPASTDTQYF | TGCGCCAGCAGCCAAGATCCCGCTAGCACAGATACGCAGTATTTT
TRBJ2-1 | . | . | TRBV3-1 | CASSQGAGSRNEQFF | TGTGCCAGCAGCCAAGGGGCAGGGTCTCGGAATGAGCAGTTCTTC
TRBJ2-7 | few | . | TRBV4-1 | CASSLGRFGGSYEQYF | TGCGCCAGCAGCCTCGGACGATTTGGCGGCTCCTACGAGCAGTACTTC
TRBJ2-3 | few | TRBD2 | TRBV20-1 | CSVVSSGRSTDTQYF | TGCAGTGTCGTATCTAGCGGGAGAAGCACAGATACGCAGTATTTT
TRBJ2-1 | . | TRBD1 | TRBV7-9 | CASSRAGQGARDEQFF | TGTGCCAGCAGCCGAGCGGGACAGGGGGCCCGCGATGAGCAGTTCTTC